These 10 T cell receptor beta chains were all obtained from the same sample, sequenced in a study of cytomegalovirus exposure and HLA in healthy donors. Here immunoSEQ multiplex PCR was the method, and the copy in TCRdb shows in-frame clones only, minus some. The sample has tens of thousands of clones; 88% are singletons. The sample taken for sequencing was PBMCs. The receptors were sampled from a woman in her 30s in good health and CMV-seronegative.

The chain recombines TRBV5-1 with TRBJ2-1, with unresolved D. Germline assignment: CDR1 SGHRS and CDR2 YFSETQ. The CDR3 covers 13 residues. Deletions cut 0 bases from V and 10 bases from J, with 11 bases between. The CDR3 protein is CASSLGRPDEQFF. The CDR3 nucleotides read TGCGCCAGCAGCTTGGGGCGGCCCGACGAGCAGTTCTTC.

The chain recombines TRBV6-5 with TRBJ2-1; D is possibly TRBD2 (5 bases). The CDR3 length is 14 residues. V lost 5 bases and J 9 bases, leaving 17 bases between the germline ends. From germline, CDR1 is MNHEY and CDR2 SVGAGI. The CDR3 loop reads CASSRRPLAGEQFF. The CDR3 nucleotides read TGTGCCAGCAGTCGCAGGCCCCTGGCGGGTGAGCAGTTCTTC.

The chain carries TRBV2 and TRBJ2-5, with D perhaps matching TRBD1 (6 bases). The CDR3 runs 13 residues. The V gene's germline CDR1 is SNHLY and CDR2 FYNNEI. V lost 8 bases and J lost 5, with 15 bases in between. CDR3 protein: CASGGRGWETQYF. Here the CDR3 DNA reads TGTGCCAGCGGGGGCAGGGGCTGGGAGACCCAGTACTTC. The entire variable domain, with the rest obtained from reference TRBV2 and TRBJ2-5, is as follows: EPEVTQTPSHQVTQMGQEVILRCVPISNHLYFYWYRQILGQKVEFLVSFYNNEISEKSEIFDDQFSVERPDGSNFTLKIRSTKLEDSAMYFCASGGRGWETQYFGPGTRLLVL.

The V and J genes are TRBV5-5 and TRBJ1-3; D not certain. Looked up from germline, CDR1 is SGHKS and CDR2 is YYEKEE (reference sequence). Trimming shortened V by 5 bases and J by 4 bases, and 16 bases separated the two germline ends. This CDR3 is 15 amino acids long. The CDR3 loop is CASSRTWEFGNTIYF. As DNA, the CDR3 is TGTGCCAGCAGTCGAACTTGGGAGTTCGGAAACACCATATATTTT.

V and J are TRBV5-1 and TRBJ1-4; 7 bases align to TRBD1. The length of the CDR3 is 14 residues. V was clipped by 4 bases and J by 5 bases; unmatched bases: 5. Germline CDR1 reads SGHRS; CDR2 reads YFSETQ. The CDR3 reads CASSVRDRNEKLFF. CDR3 bases: TGCGCCAGCAGCGTCCGGGACAGAAATGAAAAACTGTTTTTT. The whole variable domain, filled in from reference TRBV5-1 and TRBJ1-4, reads KAGVTQTPRYLIKTRGQQVTLSCSPISGHRSVSWYQQTPGQGLQFLFEYFSETQRNKGNFPGRFSGRQFSNSRSEMNVSTLELGDSALYLCASSVRDRNEKLFFGSGTQLSVL.

This sequence joins TRBV6-1 and TRBJ2-7; TRBD2 might be the D (5 bases). Germline V gene lookup returns CDR1 MNHNS and CDR2 SASEGT. CDR3 size: 14 residues. Trimming removed 6 bases at V and 7 bases at J, with 19 bases between. The CDR3 sequence is CASRASFEGREQYF. CDR3 sequence (DNA): TGTGCCAGCAGGGCGTCGTTTGAGGGCAGAGAGCAGTACTTC.

The gene calls are TRBV29-1 and TRBJ1-1, with 8 bases aligning to TRBD1. The CDR3 contains 18 residues. From germline, CDR1 is SQVTM and CDR2 ANQGSEA. V lost 6 bases and J lost 3; bases outside the gene matches: 21. The CDR3 is CSVLRTGYYFGSDTEAFF. CDR3 DNA: TGCAGCGTATTACGGACAGGGTATTACTTTGGGTCGGACACTGAAGCTTTCTTT.

V and J are TRBV10-2 and TRBJ1-2; the D gene is possibly TRBD1 (6 bases). V was cut by 4 bases and J by 4 bases, with 16 bases left in between. The V gene's germline CDR1 is WSHSY and CDR2 SAAADI. The CDR3 runs to 15 residues. This CDR3 is CASSASQGLSYGYTF. The CDR3 DNA follows: TGCGCCAGCAGTGCCTCCCAGGGGCTTAGCTATGGCTACACCTTC.

This clone was seen only once. The chain combines TRBV4-1 with TRBJ1-5, with 7 bases aligning to TRBD1. This CDR3 comprises 15 residues. Germline CDR1 is MGHRA and CDR2 is YSYEKL. V gave up 8 bases and J gave up 11 bases; unmatched junction bases: 18. The CDR3 reads CASRADRSFLQTQHF. The DNA of the CDR3 is TGCGCCAGCCGCGCGGACAGGTCGTTCCTCCAGACCCAGCATTTT.

V gene TRBV6-1 combines with J gene TRBJ1-5; D may be TRBD1 (5 bases). The germline gives CDR1 MNHNS, CDR2 SASEGT. The CDR3 sequence is 14 residues long. The germline V and J ends were trimmed by 3 bases and 7 bases, with 13 bases remaining between them. For the CDR3, the DNA is TGTGCCAGCAGTGACCCAGGGCAGTACCAGCCCCAGCATTTT. The encoded protein is CASSDPGQYQPQHF.